The 16 T cell receptor beta chains below come from one sample, sequenced in a study of technical replicates of blood from several donors. The data were produced by immunoSEQ multiplex PCR, yet TCRdb's version contains in-frame clones alone and is incomplete. The top ten clones hold around 4.6% of a sample with roughly 65,000 clones, 75% to 90% of them seen once. The sequencing input was PBMCs. The receptor source for this set is a human donor in good health. Some clones in this sample may be carry-over from other donors' samples.

The chain uses TRBV28 and TRBJ2-1; D might be TRBD2 (5 bases). The V and J ends lost 2 bases and 7 bases respectively, with 18 bases between them. This CDR3 is built from 16 residues. The germline V gene encodes CDR1 MDHEN and CDR2 SYDVKM. CDR3 sequence: CASSLPTGKSGNEQFF. The CDR3 DNA sequence: TGTGCCAGCAGTTTACCGACGGGGAAATCGGGTAATGAGCAGTTCTTC.

J is TRBJ2-3 and V is TRBV6-5, with 7 positions matching TRBD2. J lost 3 bases, V lost 3 bases, and 6 bases had no gene match. This CDR3 contains 15 residues. Germline V lookup: CDR1 MNHEY, CDR2 SVGAGI. The CDR3 sequence is CASSYGLADTDTQYF. CDR3 bases: TGTGCCAGCAGTTATGGGCTAGCGGATACAGATACGCAGTATTTT.

This chain links TRBV5-8 with TRBJ1-5; D may be TRBD1 (5 bases). This CDR3 is built from 16 residues. CDR1 and CDR2 from the germline V gene are SGHTS and YDEGEE. Trimming shortened V by 4 bases and J by 5 bases, and 19 bases separated the two germline ends. The CDR3 DNA sequence: TGTGCCAGCAGCATACGGACACCTCTTGGCGATCAGCCCCAGCATTTT. The encoded protein is CASSIRTPLGDQPQHF.

The V call is TRBV18, the J call TRBJ2-1; 7 positions agree with TRBD2. The CDR3 loop spans 13 amino acids. Trimming cost V 4 bases and J 8 bases; bases outside gene matches: 5. The germline V gene has CDR1 KGHSH and CDR2 LQKENI. The CDR3 reads CASSRPTSDEQFF. CDR3 coding DNA: TGTGCCAGCTCACGCCCTACTAGCGATGAGCAGTTCTTC.

V and J are TRBV6-5 and TRBJ2-1, with a tentative D call TRBD1 (6 bases). Looked up from germline, CDR1 is MNHEY and CDR2 is SVGAGI. The V gene lost 0 bases and the J gene lost 7 bases, with 7 bases spanning the gap. The CDR3 is made up of 13 amino acids. As DNA, the CDR3 is TGTGCCAGCAGTTACTCGGGGGCTAATGAGCAGTTCTTC. As protein: CASSYSGANEQFF.

The gene calls are TRBV18 and TRBJ1-2; the D gene is possibly TRBD1 (6 bases). The V gene lost 4 bases and the J gene lost 8 bases, with 14 bases spanning the gap. CDR3 length equals 13 residues. Germline V gene data show CDR1 as KGHSH and CDR2 as LQKENI. The CDR3 loop is CASSQRTDGGYTF. The CDR3 DNA is TGTGCCAGCTCACAGAGGACAGATGGAGGCTACACCTTC. The variable domain in full, with the rest retrieved from reference TRBV18 and TRBJ1-2, is NAGVMQNPRHLVRRRGQEARLRCSPMKGHSHVYWYRQLPEEGLKFMVYLQKENIIDESGMPKERFSAEFPKEGPSILRIQQVVRGDSAAYFCASSQRTDGGYTFGSGTRLTVV.

The chain links TRBV4-1 to TRBJ2-7, with D maybe TRBD2 (6 bases). Germline V lookup: CDR1 MGHRA, CDR2 YSYEKL. V lost 3 bases, J lost 2 bases, and 17 bases lay in between. CDR3 length: 16 amino acids. As DNA, the CDR3 is TGCGCCAGCAGCCAGCAGGAGGGCCTGGTGGCCTACGAGCAGTACTTC. It is translated as CASSQQEGLVAYEQYF.

The chain uses TRBV5-6 and TRBJ1-5; D unresolved. With 0 bases removed from V and 0 bases from J, the gap between germline ends came to 13 bases. Germline V lookup: CDR1 SGHDT, CDR2 YYEEEE. The CDR3 is 17 amino acids. In nucleotides, the CDR3 is TGTGCCAGCAGCTTGGCAGCAGGTAGTTATAGCAATCAGCCCCAGCATTTT. It is translated as CASSLAAGSYSNQPQHF.

The V call is TRBV6-1, the J call TRBJ1-1; TRBD1 aligns across 7 bases. This CDR3 is 14 amino acids long. CDR1 and CDR2 (germline): MNHNS, SASEGT. The V gene end was trimmed by 5 bases and the J gene end by 5 bases; junction bases not matched to a gene: 8. The CDR3 nucleotides are TGTGCCAGCAGTCCCCGGACAGGCGGGACTGAAGCTTTCTTT. This translates into CASSPRTGGTEAFF.

This rearrangement joins TRBV5-1 to TRBJ1-1, with 12 bases matching TRBD1. The germline gives CDR1 SGHRS, CDR2 YFSETQ. Trimming cost V 0 bases and J 5 bases; bases outside gene matches: 5. This CDR3 is 16 amino acids long. CDR3 sequence (DNA): TGCGCCAGCAGCTTGGAGGGACAGGGGGCGAGGACTGAAGCTTTCTTT. It encodes CASSLEGQGARTEAFF.

The table lists this clone with a few counts. The CDR3 nucleotides are TGTGCCAGCAGTGCTAGCGGGGCGACAGATACGCAGTATTTT. Translation: CASSASGATDTQYF. The V and J genes are TRBV6-4 and TRBJ2-3, with 9 bases lining up with TRBD2. Germline V gives CDR1 MRHNA, CDR2 SNTAGT. Unmatched junction bases numbered 2, after V lost 4 bases and J lost 3 bases. This CDR3 has 14 residues.

This chain uses TRBV5-1 with TRBJ2-7; 10 nucleotides agree with TRBD2. From germline, CDR1 is SGHRS and CDR2 YFSETQ. V lost 7 bases, J lost 0 bases, and 4 bases stayed unmatched. There are 14 residues in the CDR3. CDR3 nucleotide sequence: TGCGCCAGCTCAGCGGGGGGGTACTCCTACGAGCAGTACTTC. Translated, it gives CASSAGGYSYEQYF. The full variable domain, rest sourced from reference TRBV5-1 and TRBJ2-7, is KAGVTQTPRYLIKTRGQQVTLSCSPISGHRSVSWYQQTPGQGLQFLFEYFSETQRNKGNFPGRFSGRQFSNSRSEMNVSTLELGDSALYLCASSAGGYSYEQYFGPGTRLTVT.

This sequence joins TRBV18 and TRBJ2-7, with D maybe TRBD2 (6 bases). Trimming took off 4 bases at V and 5 bases at J, with 9 bases between the two ends. CDR1 and CDR2 from the germline V gene are KGHSH and LQKENI. The CDR3 consists of 12 residues. In DNA form, the CDR3 reads TGTGCCAGCTCACTGGGGGGTGACGAGCAGTACTTC. It yields the protein CASSLGGDEQYF. The whole variable domain, remainder taken from reference TRBV18 and TRBJ2-7, is NAGVMQNPRHLVRRRGQEARLRCSPMKGHSHVYWYRQLPEEGLKFMVYLQKENIIDESGMPKERFSAEFPKEGPSILRIQQVVRGDSAAYFCASSLGGDEQYFGPGTRLTVT.

V gene TRBV7-3 combines with J gene TRBJ2-3; TRBD2 agrees at 10 bases. V gave up 5 bases and J gave up 1 base; unmatched junction bases: 3. The CDR3 contains 15 residues. CDR1 and CDR2 from the germline V gene are SGHTA and FQGTGA. The DNA of the CDR3 is TGTGCCAGCAGCCGAGCGGGGGGGGGCACAGATACGCAGTATTTT. As protein: CASSRAGGGTDTQYF.

The chain carries TRBV20-1 and TRBJ2-7; a weak D match, TRBD2 (6 bases). Between the trimmed V and J ends, which lost 8 bases and 1 base, there was a span of 9 bases. This CDR3 is 11 amino acids long. Germline CDR1 DFQATT, CDR2 SNEGSKA (reference sequence). This CDR3 is CSWRGSYEQYF. The CDR3 region has the DNA TGCAGTTGGAGGGGTTCCTACGAGCAGTACTTC.

This clone counts as medium-sized. The chain joins TRBV5-4 to TRBJ2-1; 10 positions agree with TRBD2. CDR1 and CDR2 (germline): SGHNT, YYREEE (reference sequence). CDR3 length equals 13 residues. The J segment lost 8 bases and the V segment lost 2 bases, leaving 1 base of the junction unmatched. CDR3 DNA: TGTGCCAGCAGCTTAGGACTAGCGGATGAGCAGTTCTTC. The encoded protein is CASSLGLADEQFF.